This T cell receptor (beta chain) was obtained from a study of T cell repertoires in ileal Crohn's disease. J was trimmed by 4 bases and V by 3 bases; bases with no gene match: 3. The CDR3 has 14 amino acids. The germline V gene encodes CDR1 SGHAT and CDR2 FQNNGV. Using immunoSEQ multiplex PCR, the repertoire was profiled, and TCRdb retains in-frame clones only, with some absent. Of 11,000 to 15,000 clones listed, 70% to 85% are singletons. V gene TRBV11-2 combines with J gene TRBJ2-7; 10 bases match TRBD2. The sequenced sample consisted of ileal tissue. This sequence originates from an adult with Crohn's disease. The CDR3 reads CASSFSGGPYEQYF. For the CDR3, the DNA is TGTGCCAGCAGCTTTAGCGGGGGGCCATACGAGCAGTACTTC.